This T cell receptor beta chain was documented in a study of T cell changes during pregnancy in multiple sclerosis. CDR3 length equals 13 residues. V was shortened by 7 bases and J by 3 bases, with 15 bases between the two germline ends. CDR1 is SQVTM and CDR2 is ANQGSEA in the germline V gene. Clones were read by immunoSEQ multiplex PCR, and TCRdb kept only the in-frame ones, dropping some. The data hold 70,000 or so clones, with about 90% observed a single time. J is TRBJ1-2 and V is TRBV29-1; tentative D call: TRBD1 (5 bases). This TCR came from a female donor with multiple sclerosis, enrolled in a pregnancy study. Here the sequenced sample was CD4+ T cells from peripheral blood mononuclear cells, taken after pregnancy. The DNA of the CDR3 is TGCAGCGCTTTATCGGGGGTGGACTATGGCTACACCTTC. It encodes CSALSGVDYGYTF.